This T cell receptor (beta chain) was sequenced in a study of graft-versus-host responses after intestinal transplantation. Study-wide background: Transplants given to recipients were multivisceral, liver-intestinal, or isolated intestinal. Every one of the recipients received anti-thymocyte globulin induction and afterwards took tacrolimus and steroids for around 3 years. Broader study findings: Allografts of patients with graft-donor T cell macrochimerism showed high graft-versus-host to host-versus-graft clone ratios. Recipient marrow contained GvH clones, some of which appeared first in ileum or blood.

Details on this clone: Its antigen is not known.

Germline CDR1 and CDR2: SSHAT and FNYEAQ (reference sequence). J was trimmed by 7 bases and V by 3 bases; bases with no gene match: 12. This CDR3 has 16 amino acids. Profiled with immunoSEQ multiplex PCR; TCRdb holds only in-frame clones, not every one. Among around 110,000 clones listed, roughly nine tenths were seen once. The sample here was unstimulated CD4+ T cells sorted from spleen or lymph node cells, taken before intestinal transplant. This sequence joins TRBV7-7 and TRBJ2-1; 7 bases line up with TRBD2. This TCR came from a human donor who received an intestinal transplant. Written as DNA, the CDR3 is TGTGCCAGCAGCTTTGGGTTAAGCGGGAAGTTGAATGAGCAGTTCTTC. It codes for CASSFGLSGKLNEQFF.